This TCR beta chain was sequenced during a study of long-term antiretroviral therapy in people with HIV. Sequencing relied on immunoSEQ assay v3.0, run at survey level. Some clones are missing from TCRdb's copy, which holds only in-frame ones; the method was immunoSEQ multiplex PCR. This table has fewer than 30,000 clones, around 81% appearing once. Amounts of 1-10 million cryopreserved PBMC were held in the samples before DNA extraction. Germline V gene data show CDR1 as SQVTM and CDR2 as ANQGSEA. The CDR3 runs to 12 residues. The V segment lost 8 bases and the J segment 7 bases; nucleotides outside the gene matches: 8.

This specimen consisted of unsorted PBMCs, obtained at the start of antiretroviral therapy, before treatment. This TCR was recovered from a young woman with HIV. This chain uses TRBV29-1 with TRBJ2-1, with 7 bases lining up with TRBD1. CDR3 nucleotides: TGCAGCTCCTCCGGACAGGCGAATGAGCAGTTCTTC. Protein: CSSSGQANEQFF.